This entry lists 20 T cell receptor beta chains sequenced from one sample in a study of cytomegalovirus exposure and HLA in healthy donors. The study ran its PCR with 60 Vbeta and 13 Jbeta primers. Repertoires were generated with immunoSEQ multiplex PCR, while TCRdb's copy carries only in-frame clones and drops some. The data show 150,000 to 200,000 clones, 65% to 85% seen once. Sequencing was done on a sample of PBMCs. These receptors were taken from a woman in her thirties or forties in good health and CMV-seropositive.

The rearrangement uses TRBV7-9 and TRBJ2-2, with 7 nucleotides matching TRBD1. This CDR3 is 16 amino acids long. V was clipped by 4 bases and J by 0 bases; unmatched bases: 5. Germline CDR1 reads SEHNR; CDR2 reads FQNEAQ (reference sequence). The CDR3: CASSSLGTANTGELFF. The CDR3 coding sequence is TGTGCCAGCAGCTCCCTCGGGACAGCGAACACCGGGGAGCTGTTTTTT.

J is TRBJ2-5 and V is TRBV4-2, with 7 bases identical to TRBD1. Trimming took 1 base from V and 0 from J; bases not matched to a gene: 2. Germline CDR1 and CDR2: LGHNA and YNFKEQ. This CDR3 spans 15 amino acids. CDR3 sequence: CASSQAGQYQETQYF. In nucleotides, the CDR3 is TGTGCCAGCAGCCAAGCGGGACAGTACCAAGAGACCCAGTACTTC.

This clone was seen only a few times. The chain employs TRBV2 and TRBJ1-4; D is perhaps TRBD1 (6 bases). Germline V gene sequence: CDR1 SNHLY, CDR2 FYNNEI. Trimming removed 6 bases from V and 8 bases from J, with 10 bases in between. The CDR3 runs 12 residues. In DNA, the CDR3 is TGTGCCAGCAGCCCCAGGGGAGAAAAACTGTTTTTT. Amino acids: CASSPRGEKLFF.

The genes are TRBV28 and TRBJ1-5; no definite D call. The CDR3 runs to 12 residues. The V end lost 5 bases, the J end lost 4 bases, and 6 bases lay between the germline ends. The germline gives CDR1 MDHEN, CDR2 SYDVKM. The CDR3 loop reads CASSGLNQPQHF. CDR3 DNA: TGTGCCAGCAGTGGCCTGAATCAGCCCCAGCATTTT.

The chain links TRBV7-2 to TRBJ2-3; unclear D gene. This CDR3 comprises 15 residues. Trimming left V 1 base short and J 3 bases short, with 11 bases between. Germline CDR1 reads SGHTA; CDR2 reads FQGNSA. This chain's CDR3 is CASSLDIVRTDTQYF. The CDR3 DNA is TGTGCCAGCAGCTTAGATATAGTTAGAACAGATACGCAGTATTTT.

The chain joins TRBV5-1 to TRBJ2-3, with 8 bases matching TRBD2. V shed 4 bases and J 4 bases; nucleotides not matched to a gene: 8. The CDR3 runs to 15 residues. From germline, CDR1 is SGHRS and CDR2 YFSETQ. The CDR3 spells CASSLGTSLSDTQYF. Written as DNA, the CDR3 is TGCGCCAGCAGCCTTGGGACTAGTTTATCAGATACGCAGTATTTT. Looking up the rest from reference TRBV5-1 and TRBJ2-3 gives the full variable domain: KAGVTQTPRYLIKTRGQQVTLSCSPISGHRSVSWYQQTPGQGLQFLFEYFSETQRNKGNFPGRFSGRQFSNSRSEMNVSTLELGDSALYLCASSLGTSLSDTQYFGPGTRLTVL.

The chain couples TRBV4-3 to TRBJ1-1; TRBD1 is a possible D gene (5 bases). The CDR3 is made up of 15 amino acids. V was clipped by 2 bases and J by 2 bases, with 12 bases between them. In germline, CDR1 is LGHNA, CDR2 YSLEER. The CDR3 DNA follows: TGCGCCAGCAGCCAAATAGACAGTCAAAACACTGAAGCTTTCTTT. It specifies CASSQIDSQNTEAFF.

V gene TRBV7-6 combines with J gene TRBJ1-1; no reliable D call. The germline V gene encodes CDR1 SGHVS and CDR2 FNYEAQ. The CDR3 extends over 14 amino acids. With 8 bases removed from V and 4 bases from J, the gap between germline ends came to 17 bases. CDR3 nucleotides: TGTGCCAGCCAAGATAATATAGGGAGCACTGAAGCTTTCTTT. This translates into CASQDNIGSTEAFF.

V gene TRBV5-1 combines with J gene TRBJ2-3; 8 bases map to TRBD2. Germline CDR1 and CDR2: SGHRS and YFSETQ. The CDR3 is 16 amino acids. V shed 0 bases and J 4 bases; nucleotides not matched to a gene: 7. CDR3 in amino acids: CASSLERGGRADTQYF. CDR3 in DNA: TGCGCCAGCAGCTTGGAACGGGGGGGCCGGGCAGATACGCAGTATTTT.

The CDR3 DNA follows: TGTGCCAGTAGTGCCCAGGGCGATGAGCAGTTCTTC. Residues: CASSAQGDEQFF. This chain joins TRBV19 and TRBJ2-1; perhaps TRBD1 as D (5 bases). The germline V gene encodes CDR1 LNHDA and CDR2 SQIVND (reference sequence). The length of the CDR3 is 12 residues. Trimming shortened V by 5 bases and J by 8 bases, and 10 bases separated the two germline ends.

The chain recombines TRBV7-6 with TRBJ1-1, with D tentatively TRBD1 (5 bases). The CDR3 runs 15 residues. The germline CDR1 and CDR2 sequences are SGHVS and FNYEAQ. Trimming removed 2 bases from V and 2 bases from J, with 12 bases in between. The CDR3 spells CASSLLWQGNTEAFF. CDR3 nucleotides: TGTGCCAGCAGCTTACTCTGGCAGGGAAACACTGAAGCTTTCTTT.

This clone came up a few times. The V gene is TRBV2, the J gene TRBJ1-1, with unresolved D. Trimming took 7 bases from V and 4 from J, leaving 16 bases between them. Germline V lookup: CDR1 SNHLY, CDR2 FYNNEI. This CDR3 region has 14 residues. In DNA, the CDR3 is TGTGCCAGCACCCCCACGGGTAAACCCACTGAAGCTTTCTTT. It specifies CASTPTGKPTEAFF. The whole variable domain, filled in from reference TRBV2 and TRBJ1-1, reads EPEVTQTPSHQVTQMGQEVILRCVPISNHLYFYWYRQILGQKVEFLVSFYNNEISEKSEIFDDQFSVERPDGSNFTLKIRSTKLEDSAMYFCASTPTGKPTEAFFGQGTRLTVV.

In its sample, this clone was seen once. The V call is TRBV30, the J call TRBJ1-2, with unresolved D. V was pared by 7 bases and J by 4 bases, with 10 bases between. The CDR3 runs 11 residues. CDR1 GTSNPN and CDR2 SVGIG come from the germline V gene (reference sequence). CDR3 amino acids: CAYGAGYGYTF. CDR3 coding DNA: TGTGCCTACGGAGCGGGCTATGGCTACACCTTC.

The chain couples TRBV5-6 to TRBJ1-3; D unclear. V lost 0 bases and J lost 7, with 11 bases in between. There are 14 residues in the CDR3. Germline V CDR1 and CDR2: SGHDT, YYEEEE. The DNA of the CDR3 is TGTGCCAGCAGCTTGGCGTCATCTCGGAACACCATATATTTT. As protein: CASSLASSRNTIYF.

This chain joins TRBV19 and TRBJ2-1, with 8 bases fitting TRBD1. Germline trimming cut 3 bases from V and 6 bases from J; bases unmatched to any gene: 7. The CDR3 is 15 amino acids. Germline V CDR1 and CDR2: LNHDA, SQIVND (reference sequence). CDR3 in amino acids: CASSIEGQGANEQFF. CDR3 in DNA: TGTGCCAGTAGTATCGAAGGGCAGGGGGCCAATGAGCAGTTCTTC. The variable domain in full, completed from reference TRBV19 and TRBJ2-1, reads DGGITQSPKYLFRKEGQNVTLSCEQNLNHDAMYWYRQDPGQGLRLIYYSQIVNDFQKGDIAEGYSVSREKKESFPLTVTSAQKNPTAFYLCASSIEGQGANEQFFGPGTRLTVL.

This chain connects TRBV28 to TRBJ1-2; no reliable D call. Germline loops: CDR1 MDHEN, CDR2 SYDVKM. V was clipped by 8 bases and J by 5 bases, with 9 bases between them. The CDR3 extends over 11 amino acids. The CDR3 loop reads CASFFEYGYTF. The CDR3 nucleotides read TGTGCCAGCTTTTTCGAGTATGGCTACACCTTC.

This clone was observed a few times. This rearrangement joins TRBV5-1 to TRBJ2-2, with 9 bases lining up with TRBD2. J gave up 5 bases and V 3 bases, and 8 bases lay outside the gene matches. The CDR3 spans 16 residues. The germline V gene has CDR1 SGHRS and CDR2 YFSETQ. The CDR3 region is CASSSGGGARTGELFF. The CDR3 nucleotides read TGCGCCAGCAGCTCAGGCGGGGGGGCCCGAACCGGGGAGCTGTTTTTT.

The chain combines TRBV29-1 with TRBJ1-3; no definite D call. Germline CDR1 and CDR2: SQVTM and ANQGSEA. Trimming removed 7 bases at V and 4 bases at J, with 8 bases between. This CDR3 is 11 amino acids long. The CDR3 here is CSGLKGNTIYF. The CDR3 nucleotides are TGCAGCGGACTAAAGGGAAACACCATATATTTT.

This clone was detected ten times or more. V and J are TRBV19 and TRBJ1-1, with D tentatively TRBD1 (5 bases). The CDR3 loop spans 17 amino acids. The germline V gene encodes CDR1 LNHDA and CDR2 SQIVND (reference sequence). Trimming left V 4 bases short and J 0 bases short, with 18 bases between. As DNA, the CDR3 is TGTGCCAGTAGTAAGGCAGCGGGACGGCGAATGAACACTGAAGCTTTCTTT. As protein: CASSKAAGRRMNTEAFF.

The DNA of the CDR3 is TGTGCCTCCGCGGGGGCGCACACAGATACGCAGTATTTT. This encodes CASAGAHTDTQYF. J is TRBJ2-3 and V is TRBV30, with a tentative D call TRBD2 (7 bases). Germline V gene lookup returns CDR1 GTSNPN and CDR2 SVGIG (reference sequence). Trimming removed 7 bases from V and 2 bases from J, with 13 bases in between. The CDR3 loop spans 13 amino acids.